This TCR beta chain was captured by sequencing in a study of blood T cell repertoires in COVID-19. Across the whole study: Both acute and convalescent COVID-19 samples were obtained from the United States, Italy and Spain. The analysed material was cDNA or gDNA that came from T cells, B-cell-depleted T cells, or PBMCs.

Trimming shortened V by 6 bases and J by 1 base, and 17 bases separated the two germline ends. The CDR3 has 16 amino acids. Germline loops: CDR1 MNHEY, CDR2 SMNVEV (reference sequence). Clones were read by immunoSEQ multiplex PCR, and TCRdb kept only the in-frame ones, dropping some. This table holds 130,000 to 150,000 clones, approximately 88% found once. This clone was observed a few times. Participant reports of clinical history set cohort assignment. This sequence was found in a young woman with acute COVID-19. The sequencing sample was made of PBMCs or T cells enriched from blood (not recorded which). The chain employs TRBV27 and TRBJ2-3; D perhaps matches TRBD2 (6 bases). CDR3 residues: CASSRDLRSGTDTQYF. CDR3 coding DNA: TGTGCCAGCAGCCGGGACTTACGCTCGGGCACAGATACGCAGTATTTT.